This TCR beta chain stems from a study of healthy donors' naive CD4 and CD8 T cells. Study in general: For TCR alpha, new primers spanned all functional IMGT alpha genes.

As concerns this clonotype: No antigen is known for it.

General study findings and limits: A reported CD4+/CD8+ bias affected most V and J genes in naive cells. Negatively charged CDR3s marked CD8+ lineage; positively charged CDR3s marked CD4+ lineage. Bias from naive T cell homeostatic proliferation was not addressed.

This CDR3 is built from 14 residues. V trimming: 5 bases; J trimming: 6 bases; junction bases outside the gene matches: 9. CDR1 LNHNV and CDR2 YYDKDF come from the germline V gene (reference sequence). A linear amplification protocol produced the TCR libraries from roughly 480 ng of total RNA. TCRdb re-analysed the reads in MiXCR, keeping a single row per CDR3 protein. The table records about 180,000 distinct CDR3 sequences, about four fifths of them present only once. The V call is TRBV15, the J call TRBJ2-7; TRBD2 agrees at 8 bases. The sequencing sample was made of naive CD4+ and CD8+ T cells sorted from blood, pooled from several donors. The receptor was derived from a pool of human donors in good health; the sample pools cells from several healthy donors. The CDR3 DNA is TGTGCCACCAGCCGACCTGGGACTAGTGGCGAGCAGTACTTC. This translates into CATSRPGTSGEQYF. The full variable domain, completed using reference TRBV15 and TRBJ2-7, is DAMVIQNPRYQVTQFGKPVTLSCSQTLNHNVMYWYQQKSSQAPKLLFHYYDKDFNNEADTPDNFQSRRPNTSFCFLDIRSPGLGDTAMYLCATSRPGTSGEQYFGPGTRLTVT.